This passage covers 27 T cell receptor beta chains from one sample sequenced in a study of blood T cell repertoires in COVID-19. Data came from immunoSEQ multiplex PCR; TCRdb stores just in-frame clones and leaves some out. Here the sample spans roughly 130,000 clones, approximately 89% being singletons. Sequencing input: peripheral blood. These receptors originate from a man in his sixties with active or convalescent COVID-19.

The genes are TRBV4-2 and TRBJ2-1, with TRBD2 matching 9 bases. Germline V gene data show CDR1 as LGHNA and CDR2 as YNFKEQ. J was trimmed by 9 bases and V by 3 bases; bases with no gene match: 12. CDR3 length: 16 residues. The CDR3 DNA reads TGTGCCAGCAGCCAGGCCGGGACTAGCTTTGGTCCTGAGCAGTTCTTC. Residues: CASSQAGTSFGPEQFF.

The chain uses TRBV2 and TRBJ1-6; the D is unclear. Germline CDR1 SNHLY, CDR2 FYNNEI. The CDR3 contains 13 residues. V shed 8 bases and J shed 8 bases, with 13 bases lying between them. CDR3 nucleotide sequence: TGTGCCAGCCTTGTGACGGCGGATTCACCCCTCCACTTT. Translation gives CASLVTADSPLHF.

In its sample, this clone was seen a few times. The rearrangement joins TRBV18 to TRBJ2-7, with a tentative D call TRBD2 (7 bases). Germline CDR1 reads KGHSH; CDR2 reads LQKENI. Between the trimmed V and J ends, which lost 3 bases and 8 bases, there was a span of 23 bases. This CDR3 spans 16 amino acids. CDR3 loop: CASSPFGEGVNTQQYF. The CDR3 nucleotides read TGTGCCAGCTCACCGTTCGGGGAGGGGGTTAATACTCAGCAGTACTTC. Looking up the rest from reference TRBV18 and TRBJ2-7 gives the full variable domain: NAGVMQNPRHLVRRRGQEARLRCSPMKGHSHVYWYRQLPEEGLKFMVYLQKENIIDESGMPKERFSAEFPKEGPSILRIQQVVRGDSAAYFCASSPFGEGVNTQQYFGPGTRLTVT.

V usage is TRBV7-3 and J usage is TRBJ2-3, with a possible D match to TRBD2 (6 bases). V was pared by 5 bases and J by 3 bases, with 15 bases between. The germline gives CDR1 SGHTA, CDR2 FQGTGA. The CDR3 runs to 15 residues. The CDR3 sequence: CASSQGLRRTDTQYF. The DNA of the CDR3 is TGTGCCAGCAGCCAAGGACTAAGACGTACAGATACGCAGTATTTT.

The V and J genes are TRBV5-1 and TRBJ2-7, with TRBD1 identical over 11 bases. Germline CDR1 and CDR2: SGHRS and YFSETQ. V was clipped by 4 bases and J by 4 bases; unmatched bases: 7. There are 15 residues in the CDR3. CDR3 sequence: CASSPGTGGLYEQYF. In DNA, the CDR3 is TGCGCCAGCAGCCCCGGGACAGGGGGTCTTTACGAGCAGTACTTC.

The chain recombines TRBV18 with TRBJ1-6; D perhaps matches TRBD1 (6 bases). V was shortened by 0 bases and J by 10 bases, with 13 bases between the two germline ends. CDR1 is KGHSH, CDR2 LQKENI, per germline. The CDR3 is made up of 15 amino acids. In DNA, the CDR3 is TGTGCCAGCTCACCACCGCAGGGGTCCAACTCACCCCTCCACTTT. Translation gives CASSPPQGSNSPLHF.

V is TRBV27 and J is TRBJ1-2, with D hard to call. The CDR3 covers 13 residues. V lost 1 base, J lost 1 base, and 4 bases lay in between. CDR1 is MNHEY and CDR2 is SMNVEV in the germline V gene (reference sequence). The CDR3 sequence is CASSLYINYGYTF. The CDR3 DNA is TGTGCCAGCAGTTTATACATTAACTATGGCTACACCTTC.

The count of this clone is one. The rearrangement links TRBV7-2 to TRBJ2-5; 8 positions match TRBD1. In germline, CDR1 is SGHTA, CDR2 FQGNSA. V was pared by 5 bases and J by 5 bases, with 4 bases of the junction left unmatched. This CDR3 is 13 amino acids long. The CDR3 DNA reads as TGTGCCAGCAGCAGCCGGGACAGGGAGACCCAGTACTTC. As protein: CASSSRDRETQYF. Drawing the rest from reference TRBV7-2 and TRBJ2-5, the complete variable domain is GAGVSQSPSNKVTEKGKDVELRCDPISGHTALYWYRQSLGQGLEFLIYFQGNSAPDKSGLPSDRFSAERTGGSVSTLTIQRTQQEDSAVYLCASSSRDRETQYFGPGTRLLVL.

This clone occurred once. The rearrangement uses TRBV5-5 and TRBJ1-5; 9 positions match TRBD1. The germline gives CDR1 SGHKS, CDR2 YYEKEE (reference sequence). CDR3 length equals 17 residues. With V trimmed by 2 bases and J by 6 bases, 12 bases remained unmatched. CDR3 sequence (DNA): TGTGCCAGCAGCTTACGTCTGGCGGACAGGGGCGGTCAGCCCCAGCATTTT. The encoded protein is CASSLRLADRGGQPQHF.

This chain connects TRBV3-1 (or the pseudogene TRBV3-2) to TRBJ2-4, with D possibly being TRBD1 (6 bases). The germline gives CDR1 LGHDT, CDR2 YNNKEL (reference sequence). V was clipped by 5 bases and J by 2 bases, with 10 bases between them. CDR3 length: 14 amino acids. CDR3 in amino acids: CASSEQGTKNIQYF. In DNA form, the CDR3 reads TGTGCCAGCAGCGAACAGGGAACCAAAAACATTCAGTACTTC.

The chain joins TRBV28 to TRBJ1-4; TRBD1 agrees at 8 bases. The CDR3 is 14 amino acids. V was clipped by 3 bases and J by 4 bases; unmatched bases: 1. CDR1 and CDR2 (germline): MDHEN, SYDVKM. The CDR3 spells CASSLDRDNEKLFF. The CDR3, as DNA: TGTGCCAGCAGTTTGGACAGGGATAATGAAAAACTGTTTTTT.

The chain uses TRBV19 and TRBJ1-5; 9 bases are a match to TRBD1. The CDR3 spans 15 residues. V gave up 5 bases and J gave up 5 bases; unmatched junction bases: 7. The germline gives CDR1 LNHDA, CDR2 SQIVND (reference sequence). CDR3 in amino acids: CASSRDRDKYQPQHF. CDR3 nucleotides: TGTGCCAGTAGTCGGGACAGGGACAAATATCAGCCCCAGCATTTT.

This chain joins TRBV12-3 or TRBV12-4 and TRBJ1-6; perhaps TRBD1 as D (6 bases). This CDR3 has 13 amino acids. V was cut by 9 bases and J by 13 bases, with 19 bases left in between. The CDR3 DNA sequence: TGTGCCAGTGGACAGCTACTTATCGGGCCCCTCCACTTT. Amino acid sequence: CASGQLLIGPLHF.

The CDR3 sequence: CASSLGPSSYNEQFF. The DNA for the CDR3 is TGTGCCAGCAGCTTAGGACCTAGCTCCTACAATGAGCAGTTCTTC. The rearrangement joins TRBV7-2 to TRBJ2-1, with unresolved D. CDR1 and CDR2 (germline): SGHTA, FQGNSA. The CDR3 consists of 15 residues. The germline V and J ends were trimmed by 1 base and 0 bases, with 7 bases remaining between them.

The CDR3 is CASSLVHGVGLETQYF. The CDR3 DNA reads as TGTGCCAGCAGCTTGGTGCACGGGGTAGGGTTAGAGACCCAGTACTTC. The chain has TRBV5-6 and TRBJ2-5; possible D gene TRBD2, 5 bases. Trimming cost V 0 bases and J 4 bases, with 16 bases left between them. CDR3 length equals 16 residues. Germline loops: CDR1 SGHDT, CDR2 YYEEEE.

This clone was counted once. The chain couples TRBV5-5 to TRBJ2-6, with 9 bases lining up with TRBD1. There are 17 residues in the CDR3. V was clipped by 4 bases and J by 1 base; unmatched bases: 6. Germline assignment: CDR1 SGHKS and CDR2 YYEKEE (reference sequence). This CDR3 is CASSPPDRGSGANVLTF. CDR3 sequence (DNA): TGTGCCAGCAGCCCTCCCGACAGGGGGTCTGGGGCCAACGTCCTGACTTTC.

The V gene is TRBV18, the J gene TRBJ1-4, with TRBD1 identical over 8 bases. J was trimmed by 8 bases and V by 2 bases; bases with no gene match: 7. Germline V gives CDR1 KGHSH, CDR2 LQKENI. This CDR3 is 15 amino acids long. Here the CDR3 DNA reads TGTGCCAGCTCACCATTGGGACAGGCTCGGGAAAAACTGTTTTTT. This encodes CASSPLGQAREKLFF.

The V gene is TRBV7-2, the J gene TRBJ1-2; D is ambiguous. The CDR3 sequence is 14 residues long. Germline V CDR1 and CDR2: SGHTA, FQGNSA. V was shortened by 0 bases and J by 8 bases, with 13 bases between the two germline ends. The CDR3 DNA reads TGTGCCAGCAGCTTAGCGCGCGGCCCGGGAGGCTACACCTTC. Translation gives CASSLARGPGGYTF.

J is TRBJ2-5 and V is TRBV29-1; no clear D gene. Germline values: CDR1 SQVTM, CDR2 ANQGSEA. This CDR3 contains 9 residues. V lost 6 bases to trimming and J lost 4 bases, with 3 bases between them. The CDR3 sequence: CSVLETQYF. The CDR3 DNA reads as TGCAGCGTCTTAGAGACCCAGTACTTC.

The chain has TRBV7-3 and TRBJ2-5; D unresolved. CDR3 length equals 14 residues. V was shortened by 0 bases and J by 2 bases, with 7 bases between the two germline ends. Per the germline V gene, CDR1 is SGHTA and CDR2 is FQGTGA. For the CDR3, the DNA is TGTGCCAGCAGCTTAACTGGCGGACAAGAGACCCAGTACTTC. As protein: CASSLTGGQETQYF.

This chain connects TRBV28 to TRBJ2-1, with D uncertain. In germline, CDR1 is MDHEN, CDR2 SYDVKM. The CDR3 contains 12 residues. V was trimmed by 4 bases and J by 9 bases, leaving 10 bases between them. This chain's CDR3 is CASSSPRREQFF. The CDR3 DNA sequence: TGTGCCAGCAGTTCGCCTAGACGTGAGCAGTTCTTC.

J is TRBJ2-1 and V is TRBV6-1; 12 bases match TRBD2. Germline-derived CDR1 and CDR2 are MNHNS and SASEGT. The CDR3 spans 20 residues. J was trimmed by 3 bases and V by 0 bases; bases with no gene match: 12. The CDR3 is CASSEARKGWTSGNYNEQFF. The CDR3 coding sequence is TGTGCCAGCAGTGAAGCGCGAAAAGGGTGGACTAGCGGGAACTACAATGAGCAGTTCTTC.

The chain recombines TRBV3-1 (or the pseudogene TRBV3-2) with TRBJ1-5; 7 bases are shared with TRBD1. J lost 0 bases, V lost 4 bases, and 12 bases had no gene match. In germline, CDR1 is LGHDT, CDR2 YNNKEL (reference sequence). CDR3 length equals 18 residues. The CDR3 nucleotides read TGTGCCAGCAGCCCCGCGACAGGGCCGGAGTATAGCAATCAGCCCCAGCATTTT. Translation: CASSPATGPEYSNQPQHF.

This sequence joins TRBV6-6 and TRBJ2-3, with TRBD1 identical over 9 bases. This CDR3 has 16 residues. V lost 0 bases and J lost 3; bases outside the gene matches: 4. Germline CDR1 reads MNHNY; CDR2 reads SVGAGI (reference sequence). The CDR3, as DNA: TGTGCCAGCAGTTACTCTACAGGGGGCGGAACAGATACGCAGTATTTT. Translation gives CASSYSTGGGTDTQYF.

The DNA of the CDR3 is TGTGCCAGCAGGCTCCGGGTAGCATTTGGCGGGGAGCTGTTTTTT. Translated: CASRLRVAFGGELFF. The chain carries TRBV6-5 and TRBJ2-2; no clear D gene. V was cut by 6 bases and J by 7 bases, with 18 bases left in between. Germline assignment: CDR1 MNHEY and CDR2 SVGAGI. The CDR3 totals 15 residues.

CDR3 coding DNA: TGTGCCAGTAGTGCGGAGGGGTATTCACCCCTCCACTTT. It codes for CASSAEGYSPLHF. The genes are TRBV19 and TRBJ1-6; D may be TRBD1 (5 bases). The V end lost 5 bases, the J end lost 8 bases, and 10 bases lay between the germline ends. Germline assignment: CDR1 LNHDA and CDR2 SQIVND (reference sequence). The CDR3 has 13 residues.

The rearrangement links TRBV3-1 (or the pseudogene TRBV3-2) to TRBJ1-6; D gene uncertain. CDR3 length: 13 residues. Trimming pared 4 bases from V and 7 bases from J, leaving 8 bases between. Germline V gene sequence: CDR1 LGHDT, CDR2 YNNKEL (reference sequence). The CDR3 loop is CASSPSLNSPLHF. The CDR3, as DNA: TGTGCCAGCAGCCCGTCGCTAAATTCACCCCTCCACTTT.